This T cell receptor (beta chain) is drawn from a study of blood T cells in healthy people across ages. A J-beta primer mix and a sample-barcoded 5' primer were used in a second PCR of roughly 6 to 11 cycles. TCRdb passed the 5' RACE reads through MiXCR, listing each CDR3 protein once. The table shows hundreds of thousands of distinct CDR3 sequences, with around 21% occurring only once. CDR1 is DFQATT and CDR2 is SNEGSKA in the germline V gene (reference sequence). CDR3 length: 12 residues. This clonotype was counted only a few times. The V and J genes are TRBV20-1 and TRBJ2-7; TRBD1 agrees at 7 bases. The source of this sequence is a man aged 70-80 years in good health. The specimen was blood. CDR3 sequence reads: CSGTGTEREQYF. CDR3 nucleotides: TGCAGCGGGACCGGGACAGAACGCGAGCAGTACTTC.